The rows below give T cell receptor beta chains drawn from one sample of a study of T cells expressing NK-cell markers. TCRdb re-called the 5' RACE reads; one entry per CDR3 protein, DNA not given. The listing records about 260,000 distinct CDR3 sequences. The sample taken for sequencing was blood T cells: a sorted CD56 or NKG2C T cell subset, CD4+ or CD8+ T cells, or bulk PBMC T cells (not recorded which). The receptors here all came from a man aged 18 to 29 in good health. Each CDR3 is given with its conserved first and last residue. Fields, in order: J gene, V gene, CDR3 protein.

>TRBJ2-5|TRBV25-1
CASSEFWGTEETQYF
>TRBJ2-1|TRBV29-1
CSVGNKGLSSYNEQFF
>TRBJ2-1|TRBV7-3
CASSRVQSVEQFF
>TRBJ1-1|TRBV18
CASSPELVDTEAFF
>TRBJ2-6|TRBV7-9
CASGLTVDSGANVLTF
>TRBJ2-3|TRBV5-1
CASISGQGYTDTQYF
>TRBJ2-1|TRBV29-1
CSVETFHEQFF
>TRBJ2-2|TRBV5-1
CASSLVEGLETGELFF
>TRBJ2-5|TRBV5-1
CASSGGTRTDQETQYF
>TRBJ2-4|TRBV5-6
CASSLTGTGGKNIQYF
>TRBJ2-5|TRBV5-1
CASSSLGTREETQYF
>TRBJ2-5|TRBV20-1
CSAREAGGWETQYF
>TRBJ1-2|TRBV12-3/TRBV12-4
CASSPRSGNFNYGYTF
>TRBJ2-7|TRBV20-1
CSALADSYEQYF
>TRBJ2-3|TRBV12-3/TRBV12-4
CASSLVGVGTDTQYF
>TRBJ1-1|TRBV20-1
CSAGTAVEAFF
>TRBJ2-3|TRBV29-1
CSVGGTGTDTQYF
>TRBJ1-4|TRBV7-6
CASSPLAGVNEKLFF
>TRBJ2-1|TRBV10-1
CASSPNLNEQFF
>TRBJ2-1|TRBV12-3/TRBV12-4
CASTPGHGTSGRVREQFF
>TRBJ2-3|TRBV12-5
CASGPPLGDTQYF
>TRBJ1-1|TRBV29-1
CSVEATIEAFF
>TRBJ2-5|TRBV11-2
CASSEVAPRETQYF
>TRBJ2-5|TRBV20-1
CSAERRGKETQYF
>TRBJ1-5|TRBV12-3/TRBV12-4
CASSLTGTNQPQHF
>TRBJ2-5|TRBV5-6
CASSWGRETQYF
>TRBJ2-1|TRBV25-1
CASTYTGRNYNEQFF
>TRBJ2-5|TRBV7-7
CASSENSGGQETQYF
>TRBJ2-5|TRBV27
CASTPNDSQETQYF
>TRBJ2-1|TRBV12-3/TRBV12-4
CASSSPRTSGDVKQFF
>TRBJ1-3|TRBV12-3/TRBV12-4
CASSPRTTGNTIYF
>TRBJ2-6|TRBV11-1
CASSRRGGGSSGANVLTF
>TRBJ2-5|TRBV6-5
CASSQGTQETQYF
>TRBJ1-1|TRBV20-1
CSARVLQTGTGGTEAFF
>TRBJ2-2|TRBV7-2
CASSFRFTSGRSHTGELFF
>TRBJ1-1|TRBV29-1
CSVAYSGRVNTEAFF
>TRBJ1-2|TRBV20-1
CSASGRLGDGYTF
>TRBJ2-7|TRBV5-1
CASSLLGQYYEQYF
>TRBJ1-3|TRBV5-4
CASSLARGQGAGNTIYF
>TRBJ2-1|TRBV11-1
CASSALWGPINEQFF
>TRBJ2-5|TRBV4-2
CASSQDGSQETQYF
>TRBJ1-2|TRBV12-3/TRBV12-4
CASSLKGRGGYGYTF
>TRBJ1-6|TRBV11-2
CASSRTGVSPLHF
>TRBJ1-1|TRBV12-3/TRBV12-4
CASSPRGARGTEAFF
>TRBJ2-6|TRBV12-3/TRBV12-4
CASSDRGRGANVLTF
>TRBJ2-1|TRBV20-1
CSARAGLRLNNEQFF
>TRBJ1-2|TRBV3-1
CASSQERGGGYGYTF
>TRBJ2-7|TRBV6-5
CASSYSIARDEQYF
>TRBJ1-1|TRBV10-3
CAISGAGLDTEAFF
>TRBJ2-7|TRBV27
CASSWAGTGGEQYF
>TRBJ2-5|TRBV20-1
CSAIARDRETQYF
>TRBJ2-5|TRBV29-1
CSLARTSGTGETQYF
>TRBJ2-1|TRBV19
CASSMGLAGSSSYNEQFF
>TRBJ2-1|TRBV10-2
CASSDDRGTYNEQFF
>TRBJ2-3|TRBV4-3
CASSRSILGPLYF
>TRBJ2-6|TRBV3-1
CASSQVGGTGANVLTF
>TRBJ2-3|TRBV7-3
CASSLETHGNTQYF
>TRBJ2-2|TRBV7-9
CASSLEVAGGRTGELFF